Listed below are T cell receptor beta chains from one sample, sequenced in a study of T cells in Graves' hyperthyroidism and ophthalmopathy. TCRdb re-called the multiplex PCR reads with MiXCR, one entry per CDR3 protein. The sample yields 550,000 to 600,000 distinct CDR3 sequences, 11% to 15% seen once. The source material was blood. All receptors derive from a woman aged 18 to 35 with Graves' ophthalmopathy. The CDR3 runs from the conserved cysteine through the conserved F or W. The order of the fields is J gene, D gene, clone size, V gene, CDR3 DNA, CDR3 protein. The D gene is left open where the match is weak. Some rows have no size entry. The others give once, few or many, or a class for an expanded clone.

J: TRBJ2-7; D: -; size: -; V: TRBV20-1; DNA: TGCAGTGCAGGGAACGGGAACCGCCTGACCTACGAGCAGTACTTC; CDR3: CSAGNGNRLTYEQYF
J: TRBJ2-1; D: -; size: -; V: TRBV5-6; DNA: TGTGCCAGCAGCACCTTAGGACAGAGCTCCTACAATGAGCAGTTCTTC; CDR3: CASSTLGQSSYNEQFF
J: TRBJ2-2; D: -; size: -; V: TRBV7-8; DNA: TGTGCCAGCAGCCTAGAGGGAGAGGGCACCGGGGAGCTGTTTTTT; CDR3: CASSLEGEGTGELFF
J: TRBJ2-2; D: -; size: many; V: TRBV28; DNA: TGTGCCAGCAGTGCCCAGGGGGGGCTCACCGGGGAGCTGTTTTTT; CDR3: CASSAQGGLTGELFF
J: TRBJ1-1; D: -; size: -; V: TRBV5-1; DNA: TGTGCCAGCATACCGCGGGGGGACACTGAAGCTTTCTTT; CDR3: CASIPRGDTEAFF
J: TRBJ2-5; D: -; size: -; V: TRBV2; DNA: TGTGCCAGCAATGGCAGGCTTGGGGAGACCCAGTACTTC; CDR3: CASNGRLGETQYF
J: TRBJ1-5; D: -; size: few; V: TRBV28; DNA: TGTGCCAGCAGTTTAATTCATCAGCCCCAGCATTTT; CDR3: CASSLIHQPQHF
J: TRBJ1-5; D: TRBD1; size: -; V: TRBV12-3/TRBV12-4; DNA: TGTGCCAGCAGACTGGGACAGGGGGTTGTCAATCAGCCCCAGCATTTT; CDR3: CASRLGQGVVNQPQHF
J: TRBJ1-1; D: -; size: few; V: TRBV10-3; DNA: TGTGCCATCAGTGATAACCTGTACACTGAAGCTTTCTTT; CDR3: CAISDNLYTEAFF
J: TRBJ2-5; D: TRBD2; size: many; V: TRBV24-1; DNA: TGTGCCACCAGTGATTTGAGCGGGAGAGGCGAGACCCAGTACTTC; CDR3: CATSDLSGRGETQYF
J: TRBJ2-7; D: TRBD1; size: many; V: TRBV28; DNA: TGTGCCAGCAGTCCAGGACAGGGGGGCGAGCAGTACTTC; CDR3: CASSPGQGGEQYF
J: TRBJ1-1; D: -; size: -; V: TRBV6-1; DNA: TGTGCCAGCACCCTAGAACAGGAGATGAACACTGAAGCTTTCTTT; CDR3: CASTLEQEMNTEAFF
J: TRBJ1-1; D: -; size: many; V: TRBV7-8; DNA: TGTGCCAGCAGCTTCTCCCCGAGGGACGGATACACTGAAGCTTTCTTT; CDR3: CASSFSPRDGYTEAFF
J: TRBJ2-3; D: TRBD2; size: -; V: TRBV18; DNA: TGTCCCAGCTCACCACCGATCCTAGCGGGATTTCTCACAGATACGCAGTATTTT; CDR3: CPSSPPILAGFLTDTQYF
J: TRBJ2-3; D: TRBD2; size: many; V: TRBV6-6; DNA: TGTGCCAGCAGTTACGCAATTCCGGGACTAGCGGGAACAGATACGCAGTATTTT; CDR3: CASSYAIPGLAGTDTQYF
J: TRBJ2-3; D: TRBD2; size: many; V: TRBV6-1; DNA: TGTGCCAGCAGCAGGAATAGCGGGAAGACAGATACGCAGTATTTT; CDR3: CASSRNSGKTDTQYF
J: TRBJ1-5; D: -; size: many; V: TRBV28; DNA: TGTGCCAGCAGACAGGGACATAGCAATCAGCCCCAGCATTTT; CDR3: CASRQGHSNQPQHF
J: TRBJ1-1; D: -; size: many; V: TRBV28; DNA: TGTGCCAGCAGTCCTAACAGCCTCAAGTGGACTGAAGCTTTCTTT; CDR3: CASSPNSLKWTEAFF
J: TRBJ2-7; D: -; size: many; V: TRBV20-1; DNA: TGCAGTGCTAGGACTAGTGATAACTACGAGCAGTACTTC; CDR3: CSARTSDNYEQYF
J: TRBJ1-2; D: -; size: -; V: TRBV6-2/TRBV6-3; DNA: TGTGCCAGCACTTTCTGGGGGTTTCGGACAGTCCTGAACTATGGCTACACCTTC; CDR3: CASTFWGFRTVLNYGYTF
J: TRBJ2-3; D: TRBD2; size: many; V: TRBV28; DNA: TGTGCCAGCAGTTCGGGACTAGCGGGAGAGGTAGATACGCAGTATTTT; CDR3: CASSSGLAGEVDTQYF
J: TRBJ2-7; D: -; size: many; V: TRBV27; DNA: TGTGCCAGCAGTTTATTCGGGGAGCAGTACTTC; CDR3: CASSLFGEQYF
J: TRBJ2-5; D: -; size: -; V: TRBV6-1; DNA: TGTGCCAGCAGTGTGGGTCGGGAGACCCAGTACTTC; CDR3: CASSVGRETQYF
J: TRBJ1-1; D: -; size: many; V: TRBV20-1; DNA: TGCAGTGCTAGAGCATTCCTGAACACTGAAGCTTTCTTT; CDR3: CSARAFLNTEAFF
J: TRBJ2-1; D: -; size: many; V: TRBV24-1; DNA: TGTGCCACCAGGCCCGGGACAGCGGGAGAGGCGTACAATGAGCAGTTCTTC; CDR3: CATRPGTAGEAYNEQFF
J: TRBJ1-1; D: -; size: many; V: TRBV12-3/TRBV12-4; DNA: TGTGCCAGTACAGACCCGCGAGAGTCGAACACTGAAGCTTTCTTT; CDR3: CASTDPRESNTEAFF
J: TRBJ2-7; D: TRBD2; size: many; V: TRBV28; DNA: TGTGCCAGCACCACCCCTTCGGGTAGCGGGAACGAGCAGTACTTC; CDR3: CASTTPSGSGNEQYF
J: TRBJ2-7; D: TRBD1; size: many; V: TRBV27; DNA: TGTGCCAGCAGTGAACGACAGGGGGCTGCCTACGAGCAGTACTTC; CDR3: CASSERQGAAYEQYF
J: TRBJ2-7; D: TRBD1; size: -; V: TRBV27; DNA: TGTGCCACCAGCCCCAGGGGGCGCCTAGGAGGCTCCTACGAGCAGTACTTC; CDR3: CATSPRGRLGGSYEQYF
J: TRBJ2-5; D: -; size: few; V: TRBV4-3; DNA: TGCGCCAGCAGCCCCTCCCGACAGGAAGAGACCCAGTACTTC; CDR3: CASSPSRQEETQYF
J: TRBJ2-5; D: -; size: many; V: TRBV7-2; DNA: TGTGCCAGCAGCCCCCAACGGGGCGCCGGGGAGACCCAGTACTTC; CDR3: CASSPQRGAGETQYF
J: TRBJ2-1; D: TRBD2; size: few; V: TRBV19; DNA: TGTGCCAGTAGTACATACGGGACTAGCGAGTTCAATGAGCAGTTCTTC; CDR3: CASSTYGTSEFNEQFF
J: TRBJ2-1; D: -; size: many; V: TRBV2; DNA: TGTGCCAGCAGTGAAGGGCTAGCGAGATCTTACAATGAGCAGTTCTTC; CDR3: CASSEGLARSYNEQFF
J: TRBJ2-1; D: -; size: many; V: TRBV7-2; DNA: TGTGCCAGCACCGGTTGGGCAGGGGGGAGCTCCTACAATGAGCAGTTCTTC; CDR3: CASTGWAGGSSYNEQFF
J: TRBJ1-2; D: -; size: -; V: TRBV5-1; DNA: TGCGCCAGCAGCTCAGACCGAGAATCCTATGGCTACACCTTC; CDR3: CASSSDRESYGYTF
J: TRBJ2-4; D: TRBD1; size: -; V: TRBV19; DNA: TGTGCCAGTAGTATACAGGGGGCGATTGTTGAAAACATTCAGTACTTC; CDR3: CASSIQGAIVENIQYF
J: TRBJ2-1; D: TRBD2; size: -; V: TRBV18; DNA: TGTGCCAGCTCACCAGAAGCGTTCGGACTAGGGCTTCAGTTCTTC; CDR3: CASSPEAFGLGLQFF
J: TRBJ2-3; D: -; size: few; V: TRBV6-5; DNA: TGTGCCAGCAGTTACTCCCCCGTCCTGGGGGCTAGCGGTTTGATCACAGATACGCAGTATTTT; CDR3: CASSYSPVLGASGLITDTQYF
J: TRBJ1-6; D: TRBD1; size: many; V: TRBV27; DNA: TGTGCCAGCAGGGAGCAGGGGGCCTATAATTCACCCCTCCACTTT; CDR3: CASREQGAYNSPLHF
J: TRBJ1-4; D: TRBD1; size: many; V: TRBV28; DNA: TGTGCCAGCACCGATGGACAGGGTGGAGAAAAACTGTTTTTT; CDR3: CASTDGQGGEKLFF